This T cell receptor beta chain derives from a study of control samples from healthy donors and cancer patients. CDR3 length: 13 residues. Trimming removed 6 bases from V and 5 bases from J; junction bases left unmatched: 8. Germline assignment: CDR1 GTSNPN and CDR2 SVGIG (reference sequence). Profiled with immunoSEQ multiplex PCR; TCRdb holds only in-frame clones, not every one. The sample lists roughly 100,000 clones, about 91% occurring once. The V gene is TRBV30, the J gene TRBJ2-7, with 9 bases lining up with TRBD2. Sequenced: blood. The clonotype was recovered from a man aged 30 to 45 in good health. CDR3 sequence: CACESGRIHEQYF. The CDR3 DNA reads TGTGCCTGTGAGAGCGGGAGGATCCACGAGCAGTACTTC.